This T cell receptor (beta chain) comes out of a study of shared clonotypes between healthy human individuals. About the study: Aged 18 to 49, the donors were a couple of women and a few men.

This table comes from immunoSEQ multiplex PCR, and its TCRdb copy is limited to in-frame clones, with some not included. In the table there are about 450,000 clones, 70% to 85% of which are singletons. The TCR was taken from a woman aged 40-49 years in good health. Some clones in this sample may be carry-over from other donors' samples. Sequenced: PBMCs.

CDR3 sequence: CASSLGGLAGDTQYF. In DNA, the CDR3 is TGTGCCAGCAGCTTAGGGGGACTAGCGGGAGATACGCAGTATTTT. This rearrangement joins TRBV7-9 to TRBJ2-3; TRBD2 aligns across 12 bases. Trimming at V came to 1 base and at J to 5 bases, leaving 1 base not matched to a gene. This CDR3 is 15 amino acids long. The germline CDR1 and CDR2 sequences are SEHNR and FQNEAQ (reference sequence).